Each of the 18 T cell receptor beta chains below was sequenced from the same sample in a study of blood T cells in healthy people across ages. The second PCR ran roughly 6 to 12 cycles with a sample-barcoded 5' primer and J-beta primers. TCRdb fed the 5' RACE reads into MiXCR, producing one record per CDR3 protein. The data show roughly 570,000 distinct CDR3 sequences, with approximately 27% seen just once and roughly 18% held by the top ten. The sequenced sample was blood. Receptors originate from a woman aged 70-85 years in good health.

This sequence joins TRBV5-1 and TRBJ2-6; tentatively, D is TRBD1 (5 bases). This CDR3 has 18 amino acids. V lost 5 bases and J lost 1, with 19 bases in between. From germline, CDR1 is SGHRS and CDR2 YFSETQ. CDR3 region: CASRSTPTVGSGANVLTF. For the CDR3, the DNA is TGCGCCAGCAGATCGACACCGACAGTTGGGTCTGGGGCCAACGTCCTGACTTTC.

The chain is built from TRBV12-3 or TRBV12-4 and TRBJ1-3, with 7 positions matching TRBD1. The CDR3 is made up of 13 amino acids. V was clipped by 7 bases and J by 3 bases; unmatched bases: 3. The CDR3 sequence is CASTRTGGNTIYF. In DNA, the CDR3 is TGTGCCAGCACTCGGACAGGTGGAAACACCATATATTTT.

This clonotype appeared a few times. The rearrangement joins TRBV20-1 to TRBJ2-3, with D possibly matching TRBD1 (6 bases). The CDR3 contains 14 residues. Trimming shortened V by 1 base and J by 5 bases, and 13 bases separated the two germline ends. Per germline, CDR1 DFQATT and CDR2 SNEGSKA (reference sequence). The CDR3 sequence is CSARGGQLLDTQYF. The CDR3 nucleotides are TGCAGTGCTAGAGGTGGACAGCTCCTAGATACGCAGTATTTT.

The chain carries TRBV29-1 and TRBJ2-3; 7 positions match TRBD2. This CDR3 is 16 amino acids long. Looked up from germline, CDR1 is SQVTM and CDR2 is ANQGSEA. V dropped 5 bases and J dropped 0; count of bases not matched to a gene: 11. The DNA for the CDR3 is TGCAGCGTTCGTAATGTAGCGGGCACTAGCACAGATACGCAGTATTTT. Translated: CSVRNVAGTSTDTQYF.

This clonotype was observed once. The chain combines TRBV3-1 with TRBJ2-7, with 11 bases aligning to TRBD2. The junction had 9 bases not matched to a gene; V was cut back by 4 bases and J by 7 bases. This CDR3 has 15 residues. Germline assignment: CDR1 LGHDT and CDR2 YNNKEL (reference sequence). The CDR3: CASSPSSSGRREQYF. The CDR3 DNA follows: TGTGCCAGCAGCCCCTCGTCTAGCGGGAGGAGGGAGCAGTACTTC.

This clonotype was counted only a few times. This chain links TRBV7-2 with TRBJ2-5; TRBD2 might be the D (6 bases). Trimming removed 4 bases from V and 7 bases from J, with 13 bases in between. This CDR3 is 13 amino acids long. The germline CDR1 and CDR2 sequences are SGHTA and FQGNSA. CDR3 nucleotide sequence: TGTGCCAGCAGCTCTAGCGCCGAAGGGACCCAGTACTTC. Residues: CASSSSAEGTQYF.

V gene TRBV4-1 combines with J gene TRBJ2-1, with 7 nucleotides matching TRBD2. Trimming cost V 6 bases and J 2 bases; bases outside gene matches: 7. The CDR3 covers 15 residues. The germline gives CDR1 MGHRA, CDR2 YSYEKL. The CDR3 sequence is CASSRERGTYNEQFF. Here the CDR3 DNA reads TGCGCCAGCAGTCGCGAGCGGGGAACCTACAATGAGCAGTTCTTC.

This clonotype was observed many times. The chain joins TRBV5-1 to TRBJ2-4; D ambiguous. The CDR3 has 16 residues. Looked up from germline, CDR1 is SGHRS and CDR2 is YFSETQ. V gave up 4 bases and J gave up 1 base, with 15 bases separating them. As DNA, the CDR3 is TGCGCCAGCAGCAACGGACGGAAGGAGGCCAAAAACATTCAGTACTTC. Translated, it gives CASSNGRKEAKNIQYF.

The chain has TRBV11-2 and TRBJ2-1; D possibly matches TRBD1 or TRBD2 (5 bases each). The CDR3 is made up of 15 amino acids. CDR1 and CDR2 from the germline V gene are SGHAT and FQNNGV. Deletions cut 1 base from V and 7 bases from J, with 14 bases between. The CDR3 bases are TGTGCCAGCAGCTTAGGGGGGACGGTGGGGAATGAGCAGTTCTTC. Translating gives CASSLGGTVGNEQFF.

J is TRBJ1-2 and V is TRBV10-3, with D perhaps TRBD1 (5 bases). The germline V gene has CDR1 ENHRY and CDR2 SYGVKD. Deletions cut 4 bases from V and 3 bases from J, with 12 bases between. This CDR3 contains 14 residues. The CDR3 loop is CAISVPGKDYGYTF. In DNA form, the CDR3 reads TGTGCCATCAGTGTGCCAGGGAAGGACTATGGCTACACCTTC.

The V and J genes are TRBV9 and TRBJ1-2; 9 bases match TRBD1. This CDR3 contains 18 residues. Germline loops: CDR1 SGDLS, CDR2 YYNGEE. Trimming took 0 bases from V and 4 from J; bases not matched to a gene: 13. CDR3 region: CASSVGPGTGLSGYGYTF. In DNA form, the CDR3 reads TGTGCCAGCAGCGTAGGGCCCGGGACAGGGCTTTCAGGCTATGGCTACACCTTC.

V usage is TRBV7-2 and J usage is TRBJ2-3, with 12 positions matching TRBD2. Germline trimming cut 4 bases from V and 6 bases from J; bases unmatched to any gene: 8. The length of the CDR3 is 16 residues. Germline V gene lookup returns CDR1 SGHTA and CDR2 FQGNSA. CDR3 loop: CASSSRLAGALDTQYF. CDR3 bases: TGTGCCAGCAGCTCGAGACTAGCGGGGGCCCTGGATACGCAGTATTTT.

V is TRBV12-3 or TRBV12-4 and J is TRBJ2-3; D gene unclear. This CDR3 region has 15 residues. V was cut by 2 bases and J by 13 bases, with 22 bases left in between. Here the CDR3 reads CASSLSRVPADAEYF. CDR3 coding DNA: TGTGCCAGCAGTTTAAGTCGAGTGCCAGCAGATGCGGAGTATTTT.

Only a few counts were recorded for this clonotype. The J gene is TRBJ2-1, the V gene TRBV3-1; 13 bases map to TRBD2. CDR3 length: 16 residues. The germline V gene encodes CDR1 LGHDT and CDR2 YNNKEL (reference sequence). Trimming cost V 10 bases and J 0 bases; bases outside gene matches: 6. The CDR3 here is CATRTSGGSSYNEQFF. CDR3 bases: TGTGCCACACGGACTAGCGGGGGTAGCTCCTACAATGAGCAGTTCTTC.

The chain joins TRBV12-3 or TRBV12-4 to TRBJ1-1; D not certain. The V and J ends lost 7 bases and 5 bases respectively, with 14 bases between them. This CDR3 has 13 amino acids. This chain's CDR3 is CASTRAVRTEAFF. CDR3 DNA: TGTGCCAGCACCCGGGCGGTACGGACTGAAGCTTTCTTT.

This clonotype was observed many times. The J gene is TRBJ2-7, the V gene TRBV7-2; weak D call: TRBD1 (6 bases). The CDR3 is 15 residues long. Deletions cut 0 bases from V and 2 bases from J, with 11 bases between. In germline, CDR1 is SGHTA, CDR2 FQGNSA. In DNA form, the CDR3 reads TGTGCCAGCAGCTTAGCGACAGGAAATCCCTACGAGCAGTACTTC. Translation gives CASSLATGNPYEQYF.

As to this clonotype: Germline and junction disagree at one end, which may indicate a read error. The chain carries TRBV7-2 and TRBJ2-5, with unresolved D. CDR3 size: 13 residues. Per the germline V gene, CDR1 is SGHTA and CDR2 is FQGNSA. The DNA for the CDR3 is TGTGCCACCAGCTTAGCCCTCGCTGGGACCCAGTACTTC. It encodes CATSLALAGTQYF.

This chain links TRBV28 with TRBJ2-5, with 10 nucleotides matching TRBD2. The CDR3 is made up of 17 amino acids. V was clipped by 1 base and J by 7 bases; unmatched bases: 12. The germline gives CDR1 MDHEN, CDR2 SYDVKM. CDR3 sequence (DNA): TGTGCCAGCAGTTTATCAGGGCTAGCGGGAGCCCTCGGGACCCAGTACTTC. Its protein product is CASSLSGLAGALGTQYF.